These 24 T cell receptor beta chains came from one sample sequenced in a study of blood T cell repertoires in COVID-19. TCRdb's copy holds only in-frame clones and misses some; the assay was immunoSEQ multiplex PCR. The sample holds tens of thousands of clones, roughly 78% seen once. Sequences were obtained from peripheral blood. The source is a woman aged 80 or over with acute or convalescent COVID-19.

The chain is built from TRBV5-5 and TRBJ2-2; TRBD2 aligns across 7 bases. This CDR3 is built from 18 residues. CDR1 and CDR2 (germline): SGHKS, YYEKEE (reference sequence). V lost 0 bases to trimming and J lost 0 bases; unmatched junction nucleotides: 8. The chain's CDR3 is CASSLAPSGRANTGELFF. As DNA, the CDR3 is TGTGCCAGCAGCTTGGCCCCCTCGGGGAGGGCGAACACCGGGGAGCTGTTTTTT.

This clone was recorded only once. This chain uses TRBV5-4 with TRBJ2-3; D is unresolved. The CDR3 is 14 residues long. V was shortened by 4 bases and J by 2 bases, with 11 bases between the two germline ends. Germline CDR1 is SGHNT and CDR2 is YYREEE (reference sequence). CDR3 loop: CASSGMGFTDTQYF. The CDR3 DNA follows: TGTGCCAGCAGCGGAATGGGCTTCACAGATACGCAGTATTTT.

This clone occurred a few times. The rearrangement joins TRBV4-1 to TRBJ2-1; 10 bases match TRBD2. The germline gives CDR1 MGHRA, CDR2 YSYEKL. The V segment lost 4 bases and the J segment 5 bases; nucleotides outside the gene matches: 8. The length of the CDR3 is 16 residues. The CDR3 sequence: CASSRPGLARNNEQFF. The CDR3 nucleotides are TGCGCCAGCAGCCGACCGGGACTAGCGCGAAACAATGAGCAGTTCTTC.

The chain links TRBV10-1 to TRBJ2-7; D might be TRBD2 (7 bases). This CDR3 has 15 residues. Germline V gene sequence: CDR1 WNHNN, CDR2 SYGVQD (reference sequence). Between the trimmed V and J ends, which lost 4 bases and 2 bases, there was a span of 15 bases. Here the CDR3 reads CASSAEAGQPYEQYF. The CDR3 region has the DNA TGCGCCAGCAGTGCTGAAGCGGGACAACCCTACGAGCAGTACTTC.

V and J are TRBV27 and TRBJ1-1; maybe TRBD1 (5 bases). This CDR3 region has 13 residues. The germline gives CDR1 MNHEY, CDR2 SMNVEV (reference sequence). The V and J ends lost 6 bases and 5 bases respectively, with 13 bases between them. The CDR3 nucleotides are TGTGCCAGCAGCCCCCCCCCAGGGACTGAAGCTTTCTTT. Translated: CASSPPPGTEAFF.

The gene calls are TRBV5-6 and TRBJ2-7, with D tentatively TRBD1 (6 bases). Between the trimmed V and J ends, which lost 0 bases and 6 bases, there was a span of 13 bases. In germline, CDR1 is SGHDT, CDR2 YYEEEE. The CDR3 has 14 residues. This CDR3 is CASSLAFAGAEQYF. CDR3 in DNA: TGTGCCAGCAGCTTGGCCTTTGCAGGGGCCGAGCAGTACTTC.

CDR3 nucleotides: TGTGCCAGCAGACTAACCAGCGCAACTAATGAAAAACTGTTTTTT. It translates to CASRLTSATNEKLFF. This chain uses TRBV19 with TRBJ1-4; unclear D gene. Germline V CDR1 and CDR2: LNHDA, SQIVND (reference sequence). The CDR3 is 15 amino acids. V was clipped by 9 bases and J by 0 bases, with 14 bases between them.

The chain combines TRBV6-5 with TRBJ1-1; D may be TRBD1 (6 bases). V lost 5 bases to trimming and J lost 2 bases, with 12 bases between them. Per germline, CDR1 MNHEY and CDR2 SVGAGI. The CDR3 totals 14 residues. CDR3 nucleotides: TGTGCCAGCAGTCCGACAGGCCCTAACACTGAAGCTTTCTTT. It yields the protein CASSPTGPNTEAFF.

This clone has only a few counts. The chain has TRBV5-1 and TRBJ2-7, with D uncertain. V lost 0 bases to trimming and J lost 3 bases, with 19 bases between them. The CDR3 spans 17 residues. Per germline, CDR1 SGHRS and CDR2 YFSETQ. The CDR3 region has the DNA TGCGCCAGCAGCTTGGCCTCTCAACCCGCGAACGGCTACGAGCAGTACTTC. This sequence encodes CASSLASQPANGYEQYF.

The chain couples TRBV2 to TRBJ1-2, with D tentatively TRBD1 (6 bases). V dropped 11 bases and J dropped 5 bases, with 12 bases sitting between them. In germline, CDR1 is SNHLY, CDR2 FYNNEI. The CDR3 is 11 amino acids. Written as DNA, the CDR3 is TGTGCCGTGCGGACAGCTTATGGCTACACCTTC. Translating gives CAVRTAYGYTF. Variable domain in full (rest from reference TRBV2 and TRBJ1-2): EPEVTQTPSHQVTQMGQEVILRCVPISNHLYFYWYRQILGQKVEFLVSFYNNEISEKSEIFDDQFSVERPDGSNFTLKIRSTKLEDSAMYFCAVRTAYGYTFGSGTRLTVV.

This chain links TRBV20-1 with TRBJ2-7; TRBD1 agrees at 12 bases. After removal of 3 bases from V and 5 bases from J, the junction contained 8 bases not matched to a gene. CDR1 and CDR2 (germline): DFQATT, SNEGSKA (reference sequence). The CDR3 has 15 amino acids. This CDR3 is CSASPGTGGAHEQYF. Written as DNA, the CDR3 is TGCAGTGCTAGTCCCGGGACAGGGGGCGCACACGAGCAGTACTTC.

The chain uses TRBV27 and TRBJ2-1, with 7 bases that match TRBD1. The CDR3 runs 16 residues. Germline V CDR1 and CDR2: MNHEY, SMNVEV (reference sequence). The J segment lost 6 bases and the V segment lost 0 bases, leaving 8 bases of the junction unmatched. The chain's CDR3 is CASSLSGEGAINEQFF. The CDR3 nucleotides are TGTGCCAGCAGTTTATCGGGAGAGGGGGCGATCAATGAGCAGTTCTTC.

This clone was observed a few times. The chain uses TRBV6-6 and TRBJ1-5; no firm D call. Germline V lookup: CDR1 MNHNY, CDR2 SVGAGI (reference sequence). The CDR3 totals 13 residues. The V gene lost 5 bases and the J gene lost 6 bases, with 11 bases spanning the gap. CDR3 in amino acids: CASSPYIVQPQHF. In DNA, the CDR3 is TGTGCCAGCAGTCCTTACATCGTTCAGCCCCAGCATTTT.

The rearrangement uses TRBV3-1 (or the pseudogene TRBV3-2) and TRBJ2-1, with a possible D match to TRBD2 (5 bases). CDR3 length: 12 residues. The germline V gene encodes CDR1 LGHDT and CDR2 YNNKEL (reference sequence). Trimming took 3 bases from V and 9 from J, leaving 9 bases between them. CDR3 sequence reads: CASSQFGIEQFF. The CDR3 DNA follows: TGTGCCAGCAGCCAGTTCGGGATTGAGCAGTTCTTC.

The gene calls are TRBV14 and TRBJ1-3; 7 positions match TRBD1. Looked up from germline, CDR1 is SGHDN and CDR2 is FVKESK. Trimming took 5 bases from V and 3 from J; bases not matched to a gene: 4. There are 14 residues in the CDR3. The CDR3 protein is CASSARQGGNTIYF. CDR3 sequence (DNA): TGTGCCAGCAGCGCCCGACAGGGTGGAAACACCATATATTTT.

V usage is TRBV7-9 and J usage is TRBJ1-4; D possibly corresponds to TRBD1 (6 bases). The germline CDR1 and CDR2 sequences are SEHNR and FQNEAQ (reference sequence). CDR3 length: 15 residues. Trimming took off 5 bases at V and 3 bases at J, with 13 bases between the two ends. This CDR3 is CASSLPGEANEKLFF. The CDR3 DNA sequence: TGTGCCAGCAGCCTTCCAGGGGAAGCTAATGAAAAACTGTTTTTT.

The genes are TRBV6-1 and TRBJ2-3; TRBD2 is a possible D gene (7 bases). There are 16 residues in the CDR3. Per germline, CDR1 MNHNS and CDR2 SASEGT. V was trimmed by 3 bases and J by 2 bases, leaving 15 bases between them. CDR3 amino acids: CASSDPSGGPTDTQYF. The CDR3 DNA reads TGTGCCAGCAGTGACCCCTCCGGGGGGCCCACAGATACGCAGTATTTT.

The chain recombines TRBV12-3 or TRBV12-4 with TRBJ2-5; D unclear. The length of the CDR3 is 11 residues. The ends were cut back, 3 bases at V and 5 bases at J, with 4 bases in the middle. The CDR3 protein is CASSLGETQYF. DNA of the CDR3: TGTGCCAGCAGTTTGGGCGAGACCCAGTACTTC.

V gene TRBV7-2 combines with J gene TRBJ2-5; tentatively, D is TRBD2 (5 bases). V gave up 5 bases and J gave up 5 bases, with 12 bases separating them. CDR3 length: 13 amino acids. Germline assignment: CDR1 SGHTA and CDR2 FQGNSA. The DNA for the CDR3 is TGTGCCAGCAGCCCGGGGAGTGTGGAGACCCAGTACTTC. Its protein product is CASSPGSVETQYF.

The chain recombines TRBV19 with TRBJ2-1, with D maybe TRBD2 (5 bases). Germline CDR1 and CDR2: LNHDA and SQIVND (reference sequence). The ends were cut back, 4 bases at V and 3 bases at J, with 7 bases in the middle. This CDR3 is built from 13 residues. DNA for the CDR3: TGTGCCAGTAGTAAACTAGACTACAATGAGCAGTTCTTC. This translates into CASSKLDYNEQFF.

The J gene is TRBJ2-2, the V gene TRBV27; a possible D gene is TRBD1 (6 bases). Trimming left V 1 base short and J 1 base short, with 13 bases between. The germline V gene encodes CDR1 MNHEY and CDR2 SMNVEV (reference sequence). The CDR3 is made up of 17 amino acids. The CDR3 loop is CASSLLGGTRNTGELFF. The DNA for the CDR3 is TGTGCCAGCAGTTTATTGGGTGGGACAAGGAACACCGGGGAGCTGTTTTTT.

The chain combines TRBV2 with TRBJ2-1; 7 bases are a match to TRBD1. This CDR3 is built from 15 residues. J gave up 2 bases and V 6 bases, and 7 bases lay outside the gene matches. CDR1 is SNHLY and CDR2 is FYNNEI in the germline V gene. CDR3 amino acids: CASSDRTGPYNEQFF. The CDR3 region has the DNA TGTGCCAGCAGCGACAGGACAGGCCCCTACAATGAGCAGTTCTTC. Supplemented by reference TRBV2 and TRBJ2-1, the full variable domain reads EPEVTQTPSHQVTQMGQEVILRCVPISNHLYFYWYRQILGQKVEFLVSFYNNEISEKSEIFDDQFSVERPDGSNFTLKIRSTKLEDSAMYFCASSDRTGPYNEQFFGPGTRLTVL.

The genes are TRBV4-1 and TRBJ1-6, with D possibly TRBD1 on 6 matching bases. V was shortened by 0 bases and J by 9 bases, with 9 bases between the two germline ends. The CDR3 runs to 14 residues. Germline CDR1 reads MGHRA; CDR2 reads YSYEKL. CDR3 coding DNA: TGCGCCAGCAGCCAAGACAGGGGCTTTTCACCCCTCCACTTT. As protein: CASSQDRGFSPLHF.

This chain joins TRBV7-9 and TRBJ2-5; 7 nucleotides align to TRBD2. V gave up 2 bases and J gave up 3 bases; unmatched junction bases: 6. Germline V lookup: CDR1 SEHNR, CDR2 FQNEAQ (reference sequence). The CDR3 is 15 residues long. The CDR3 nucleotides read TGTGCCAGCAGCTTATCAGTGGGAGGGGAAGAGACCCAGTACTTC. Amino acid sequence: CASSLSVGGEETQYF.